The entry below describes one T cell receptor (beta chain). Its antigen is not identified. The CDR3 is 14 residues long. The junction had 7 bases not matched to a gene; V was cut back by 5 bases and J by 5 bases. Per germline, CDR1 MNHEY and CDR2 SMNVEV (reference sequence). Here immunoSEQ multiplex PCR was the method, and the copy in TCRdb shows in-frame clones only, minus some. This sample carries 660,000 or so clones, about 96% of them seen once, and the ten largest clones take roughly 0.12%. Naive CD8 isolation took CD45RO-negative cells positively selected for CCR7 and excluded terminally differentiated effector memory CD45RA+ cells. This specimen belongs to a study of shared clonotypes between healthy human individuals. Whole-study results and caveats: Rarefaction revealed incomplete sorted-subset sequencing despite large depth.

V gene TRBV27 combines with J gene TRBJ2-5, with TRBD2 matching over 8 bases. Sample: naive CD8+ T cells sorted from blood. This receptor was taken from a woman younger than 45 in good health. CDR3 protein: CASSAPGGMETQYF. As DNA, the CDR3 is TGTGCCAGCAGTGCCCCGGGAGGGATGGAGACCCAGTACTTC.